This T cell receptor (beta chain) was sequenced in a study of cytomegalovirus exposure and HLA in healthy donors. Points from the study as a whole: Earlier analysis found most TCR beta V segments productive about 87% or about 30% of the time. In a later analysis, parvovirus B19, influenza, CMV and Epstein-Barr virus appeared linked to several top co-occurrence clusters. According to the study, around 160 TCR beta chains were cytomegalovirus-associated.

Of note for this clone: Its antigen remains unknown.

Vbeta (60) and Jbeta (13) primers were used in the PCR. TCRdb's table, derived via immunoSEQ multiplex PCR, lists solely in-frame clones and lacks some. The table includes 100,000 to 150,000 clones, around 81% detected once. Per the germline V gene, CDR1 is MGHRA and CDR2 is YSYEKL. V shed 3 bases and J shed 2 bases, with 12 bases lying between them. CDR3 length: 15 residues. The origin of this receptor is a female donor in good health and CMV-seronegative. Sequenced input: PBMCs. The genes are TRBV4-1 and TRBJ2-3; D is possibly TRBD2 (6 bases). CDR3 DNA sequence: TGCGCCAGCAGCCAGGACCGGGACTTCACAGATACGCAGTATTTT. Translating gives CASSQDRDFTDTQYF.